Sequencing of this T cell receptor beta chain was carried out in a study of regulatory T cells in long-lasting Graves disease. About the research overall: Persistent Graves' disease required over 5 years of antithyroid drugs and positive TSH receptor antibodies. Whole-study findings and limits: The study examined only peripheral blood, not thyroid tissue. Having only a small sample size may have limited accuracy.

V dropped 4 bases and J dropped 10 bases, with 19 bases sitting between them. The CDR3 is 14 amino acids. Germline V gene sequence: CDR1 LGHDT, CDR2 YNNKEL (reference sequence). In the case of this clonotype: What it binds is not known.

CDR3-region Arm-PCR and iRepertoire HTBI primers produced the TCR beta libraries. Via MiXCR, TCRdb re-called the multiplex PCR reads, giving one row per CDR3 protein. The sample contains a few hundred thousand distinct CDR3 sequences, approximately 25% of which appear only once. Time point reported: persistent/refractory GD, antithyroid drugs over 5 years with positive TRAb. Making the TCR library involved RNA that had been extracted from PBMCs. Staff drew about 10 milliliters of peripheral blood into EDTA tubes. The material was peripheral blood mononuclear cells (PBMCs), obtained when the disease was refractory, from a patient treated with antithyroid drugs. The rearrangement uses TRBV3-1 and TRBJ1-1; tentatively, D is TRBD1 (6 bases). This receptor was identified in a woman between 35 and 50 years old with Graves disease. The CDR3 coding sequence is TGTGCCAGCAGCCTACAGGGTGGGCGGACCGGAGCTTTCTTT. Its protein product is CASSLQGGRTGAFF.